What follows is one T cell receptor (beta chain) and its context. No antigen is known for it. The data were obtained in a study of T cell repertoires in cytomegalovirus infection. Study-wide results and caveats: The ex vivo response showed dominance by HLA-C-restricted CMV-specific TCR beta clonotypes.

The CDR3 has 15 amino acids. Trimming pared 0 bases from V and 6 bases from J, leaving 14 bases between. From germline, CDR1 is LGHNA and CDR2 YSLEER. TCRdb reanalysed the reads using MiXCR and keeps one entry per CDR3 protein. The sample holds approximately 140,000 distinct CDR3 sequences; about 24% are singletons and the top ten take roughly 35%. The V gene is TRBV4-3, the J gene TRBJ1-1; tentatively, D is TRBD1 (5 bases). The TCR comes from a human donor in good health (CMV status not recorded). Some clones in this sample may be carry-over from other donors' samples. Material: PBMCs, sequenced either directly or after in vitro stimulation (not recorded which). The CDR3 DNA reads TGCGCCAGCAGCCAAGATAGGGACTCCTTGGCTGAAGCTTTCTTT. Amino acids: CASSQDRDSLAEAFF.